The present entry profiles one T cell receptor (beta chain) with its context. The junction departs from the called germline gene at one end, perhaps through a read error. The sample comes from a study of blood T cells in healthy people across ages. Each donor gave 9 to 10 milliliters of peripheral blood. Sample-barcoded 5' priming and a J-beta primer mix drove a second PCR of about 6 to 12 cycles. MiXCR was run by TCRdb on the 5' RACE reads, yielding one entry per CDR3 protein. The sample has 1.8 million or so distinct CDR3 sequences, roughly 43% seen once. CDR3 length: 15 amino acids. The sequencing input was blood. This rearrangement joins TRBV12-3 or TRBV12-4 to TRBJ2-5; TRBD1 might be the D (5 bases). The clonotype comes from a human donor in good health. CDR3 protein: CASSLSAGIEETQYF. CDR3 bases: TGTGCTAGCAGTTTATCTGCAGGGATAGAAGAGACCCAGTACTTC.